This T cell receptor beta chain comes out of a study of shared clonotypes between healthy human individuals. Broader study findings: Shared clonotypes across all four donors exceeded non-shared ones in generation probability.

Some clones are missing from TCRdb's copy, which holds only in-frame ones; the method was immunoSEQ multiplex PCR. This table has a few million clones, 90% to 95% appearing once. Germline-derived CDR1 and CDR2 are SGHRS and YFSETQ. The CDR3 runs 16 residues. Trimming shortened V by 3 bases and J by 0 bases, and 10 bases separated the two germline ends. On this clone: What it recognizes is unknown. Other DNA sequences within the sample encode an identical CDR3.

Sequencing was carried out using naive CD4+ T cells sorted from blood. Subset defined: CD45RA+ positively selected. This receptor was identified in a man aged 18 to 30 in good health. The chain has TRBV5-1 and TRBJ1-6; D perhaps matches TRBD1 (5 bases). The DNA of the CDR3 is TGCGCCAGCAGCTGGGACGACAGCTCCTATAATTCACCCCTCCACTTT. Translating gives CASSWDDSSYNSPLHF. Combining the CDR3 with reference TRBV5-1 and TRBJ1-6 gives the whole variable domain KAGVTQTPRYLIKTRGQQVTLSCSPISGHRSVSWYQQTPGQGLQFLFEYFSETQRNKGNFPGRFSGRQFSNSRSEMNVSTLELGDSALYLCASSWDDSSYNSPLHFGNGTRLTVT.